This T cell receptor (beta chain) was sequenced during a study of T cells in Graves' hyperthyroidism and ophthalmopathy. Amplification of TCR beta CDR3 regions used RNA as the template. When the TCR CDR3 underwent first-round RT-PCR, the HTBI primer set was used. TCRdb re-called the multiplex PCR reads with MiXCR, one entry per CDR3 protein. The data contain about 700,000 distinct CDR3 sequences, around 15% of them seen just once; the ten biggest clones take up roughly 10%. V shed 3 bases, J shed 2 bases, and the junction held 5 bases outside the gene matches. This CDR3 contains 15 residues. The germline V gene has CDR1 SGHVS and CDR2 FQNEAQ.

Sequenced: blood. The chain links TRBV7-8 to TRBJ2-7; 9 bases align to TRBD2. The source is a woman younger than 30 with Graves' hyperthyroidism. The CDR3 protein is CASSFSSGIPYEQYF. The CDR3 region has the DNA TGTGCCAGCAGCTTCTCTAGCGGGATCCCCTACGAGCAGTACTTC.